The sequence of this TCR beta chain was determined in a study of identical twins' blood T cells. Overall study context: Some 12 libraries, six alpha and six beta, gave 45 million to 50 million reads. Regarding the study as a whole: Abundant TCRbeta CDR3s overlapped more between twins than with unrelated donors.

Six healthy women, forming three identical twin pairs, donated samples. In the case of this clonotype: Its antigen remains unidentified.

From the 5' RACE reads, TCRdb called clonotypes with MiXCR, one entry per CDR3 protein. This table has around 380,000 distinct CDR3 sequences, over 25% appearing once. This CDR3 comprises 14 residues. Deletions cut 0 bases from V and 4 bases from J, with 6 bases between. Germline CDR1 is MNHNY and CDR2 is SVGAGI (reference sequence). The genes are TRBV6-6 and TRBJ2-2; possible D gene TRBD2, 6 bases. The source is a woman aged 18 to 50 in good health. Sequenced input: PBMCs. The CDR3 DNA sequence: TGTGCCAGCAGTTACTCCGGGGGCACCGGGGAGCTGTTTTTT. Its protein is CASSYSGGTGELFF.